These 18 T cell receptor beta chains were all obtained from the same sample, sequenced in a study of glioma-infiltrating T cells. TCR alpha and beta CDR3 regions were amplified from RNA using iRepertoire nested multiplex PCR. TCRdb redid the calling of the multiplex PCR reads with MiXCR, one entry per CDR3 protein. The sample holds under 150,000 distinct CDR3 sequences, approximately 40% seen once. The sample consisted of glioma tissue, nonneoplastic brain tissue, or PBMCs (not recorded which). These receptors originate from a human donor with low-grade glioma or glioblastoma, undergoing nonglioma brain surgery, or in good health (not recorded which).

The V call is TRBV7-6, the J call TRBJ2-1; 7 bases align to TRBD1. The CDR3 has 15 residues. Germline loops: CDR1 SGHVS, CDR2 FNYEAQ. V lost 5 bases to trimming and J lost 6 bases; unmatched junction nucleotides: 10. The CDR3 DNA follows: TGTGCCAGCAGCAAGGGGGCGGAGTTCGGCAATGAGCAGTTCTTC. Amino acid sequence: CASSKGAEFGNEQFF. Filled out from reference TRBV7-6 and TRBJ2-1, the complete variable domain reads GAGVSQSPRYKVTKRGQDVALRCDPISGHVSLYWYRQALGQGPEFLTYFNYEAQQDKSGLPNDRFSAERPEGSISTLTIQRTEQRDSAMYRCASSKGAEFGNEQFFGPGTRLTVL.

This clonotype appeared a few times. V is TRBV15 and J is TRBJ1-2, with 8 bases aligning to TRBD1. CDR3 length: 15 amino acids. Germline CDR1 LNHNV, CDR2 YYDKDF (reference sequence). The J segment lost 4 bases and the V segment lost 0 bases, leaving 4 bases of the junction unmatched. In nucleotides, the CDR3 is TGTGCCACCAGCAGAGATTCGGACAGGGTCTATGGCTACACCTTC. It specifies CATSRDSDRVYGYTF.

This clonotype was counted ten times or more. The V gene is TRBV28, the J gene TRBJ2-7; D ambiguous. The CDR3 contains 11 residues. Germline values: CDR1 MDHEN, CDR2 SYDVKM. V gave up 6 bases and J gave up 4 bases, with 7 bases separating them. CDR3 coding DNA: TGTGCCAGCAGGAAGCGATACGAGCAGTACTTC. Protein sequence: CASRKRYEQYF. The full variable domain, completed using reference TRBV28 and TRBJ2-7, is DVKVTQSSRYLVKRTGEKVFLECVQDMDHENMFWYRQDPGLGLRLIYFSYDVKMKEKGDIPEGYSVSREKKERFSLILESASTNQTSMYLCASRKRYEQYFGPGTRLTVT.

The chain is built from TRBV27 and TRBJ1-2; 8 bases match TRBD1. From germline, CDR1 is MNHEY and CDR2 SMNVEV (reference sequence). The CDR3 extends over 13 amino acids. V was clipped by 10 bases and J by 5 bases; unmatched bases: 9. CDR3: CATKRTGRYGYTF. The CDR3 nucleotides read TGTGCCACCAAAAGGACAGGGAGGTATGGCTACACCTTC.

The chain carries TRBV7-2 and TRBJ2-1, with D hard to call. Deletions cut 2 bases from V and 5 bases from J, with 7 bases between. Germline V gene sequence: CDR1 SGHTA, CDR2 FQGNSA. The CDR3 has 13 residues. CDR3 sequence: CASSLSSDNEQFF. The CDR3 DNA is TGTGCCAGCAGCTTATCGTCTGACAATGAGCAGTTCTTC.

The CDR3 region is CAISENLRDFSYEQYF. CDR3 in DNA: TGTGCCATCAGTGAGAACTTACGAGACTTCTCCTACGAGCAGTACTTC. The chain uses TRBV10-3 and TRBJ2-7; D is unclear. The CDR3 totals 16 residues. V lost 2 bases, J lost 0 bases, and 14 bases lay in between. The germline V gene has CDR1 ENHRY and CDR2 SYGVKD.

The J gene is TRBJ2-3, the V gene TRBV7-2; tentative D call: TRBD1 (5 bases). The CDR3 has 14 amino acids. V shed 1 base and J shed 6 bases, with 11 bases lying between them. Germline assignment: CDR1 SGHTA and CDR2 FQGNSA. Here the CDR3 reads CASSLVGAGDTQYF. CDR3 in DNA: TGTGCCAGCAGCTTAGTAGGGGCCGGGGATACGCAGTATTTT.

The chain employs TRBV30 and TRBJ2-7; 10 bases map to TRBD2. V was clipped by 3 bases and J by 3 bases; unmatched bases: 8. The CDR3 covers 15 residues. Looked up from germline, CDR1 is GTSNPN and CDR2 is SVGIG (reference sequence). The CDR3, as DNA: TGTGCCTGGAGAAAATCCGGGACTAGCGTCTACGAGCAGTACTTC. It specifies CAWRKSGTSVYEQYF.

The J gene is TRBJ1-5, the V gene TRBV6-6; 7 positions agree with TRBD1. The junction had 2 bases not matched to a gene; V was cut back by 0 bases and J by 3 bases. Germline CDR1 and CDR2: MNHNY and SVGAGI (reference sequence). The CDR3 consists of 15 residues. The CDR3 bases are TGTGCCAGCAGTTACTCGGGACAGATCAATCAGCCCCAGCATTTT. This gives the protein CASSYSGQINQPQHF.

The rearrangement links TRBV6-1 to TRBJ2-3, with no clear D. The CDR3 totals 12 residues. The germline CDR1 and CDR2 sequences are MNHNS and SASEGT. V dropped 4 bases and J dropped 6 bases, with 8 bases sitting between them. CDR3 nucleotides: TGTGCCAGCAGTGTGGAATCGGATACGCAGTATTTT. Its protein product is CASSVESDTQYF.

This clonotype has a handful of counts. The chain employs TRBV7-6 and TRBJ2-1; D uncertain. V shed 5 bases and J shed 2 bases, with 13 bases lying between them. Germline loops: CDR1 SGHVS, CDR2 FNYEAQ. This CDR3 is built from 15 residues. The CDR3 sequence is CASSLGKGPYNEQFF. In DNA, the CDR3 is TGTGCCAGCAGCCTAGGGAAGGGTCCCTACAATGAGCAGTTCTTC.

In this sample, this clonotype turned up a few times. The genes are TRBV6-1 and TRBJ2-2; 8 bases map to TRBD1. The trim removed 6 bases at V and 3 bases at J, leaving 6 bases unmatched. There are 15 residues in the CDR3. CDR1 and CDR2 (germline): MNHNS, SASEGT. The DNA of the CDR3 is TGTGCCAGCAGGCCGGGACAGGTTTACACCGGGGAGCTGTTTTTT. As protein: CASRPGQVYTGELFF.

In its sample, this clonotype was seen a few times. This sequence joins TRBV30 and TRBJ1-1; D is uncertain. Germline loops: CDR1 GTSNPN, CDR2 SVGIG (reference sequence). V lost 5 bases and J lost 0, with 7 bases in between. The CDR3 consists of 12 residues. CDR3 region: CAWGRMNTEAFF. For the CDR3, the DNA is TGTGCCTGGGGACGGATGAACACTGAAGCTTTCTTT. Full variable domain (missing parts from reference TRBV30 and TRBJ1-1): SQTIHQWPATLVQPVGSPLSLECTVEGTSNPNLYWYRQAAGRGLQLLFYSVGIGQISSEVPQNLSASRPQDRQFILSSKKLLLSDSGFYLCAWGRMNTEAFFGQGTRLTVV.

This clonotype was seen more than once but under ten times. The CDR3 sequence: CASSQGGHEQFF. The CDR3 nucleotides read TGCGCCAGCAGCCAAGGGGGGCATGAGCAGTTCTTC. This sequence joins TRBV4-1 and TRBJ2-1, with D possibly matching TRBD1 (6 bases). Germline CDR1 reads MGHRA; CDR2 reads YSYEKL. Trimming removed 1 base from V and 8 bases from J, with 6 bases in between. The CDR3 spans 12 residues.

The gene calls are TRBV11-2 and TRBJ2-7, with a tentative D call TRBD2 (5 bases). V was cut by 2 bases and J by 7 bases, with 12 bases left in between. Germline CDR1 reads SGHAT; CDR2 reads FQNNGV. The CDR3 totals 13 residues. The CDR3 spells CASSLIRSGEQYF. The CDR3 bases are TGTGCCAGCAGCTTAATCAGGTCGGGGGAGCAGTACTTC.

This clonotype has just one count. It may be a read error: a sequence one base away is much more abundant. This chain joins TRBV27 and TRBJ2-7, with 7 bases aligning to TRBD1. The CDR3 extends over 15 amino acids. CDR1 is MNHEY, CDR2 SMNVEV, per germline (reference sequence). The CDR3 loop reads CASKTSGTASYGQYF. The DNA for the CDR3 is TGTGCCAGCAAAACATCCGGGACAGCATCCTACGGGCAGTACTTC.

The chain carries TRBV6-5 and TRBJ2-1; 14 positions match TRBD2. After removal of 6 bases from V and 3 bases from J, the junction contained 7 bases not matched to a gene. The CDR3 runs 17 residues. In germline, CDR1 is MNHEY, CDR2 SVGAGI. As DNA, the CDR3 is TGTGCCAGCAGACGAACTGGGACTAGCGGGAGCTACAATGAGCAGTTCTTC. This encodes CASRRTGTSGSYNEQFF.

CDR3 sequence reads: CASSPSGVPYEQYF. CDR3 DNA: TGTGCCAGCAGCCCCTCAGGGGTCCCCTACGAGCAGTACTTC. V and J are TRBV27 and TRBJ2-7; possibly TRBD1 for D (6 bases). V dropped 6 bases and J dropped 2 bases, with 14 bases sitting between them. The CDR3 has 14 residues. Germline lookup yields CDR1 MNHEY and CDR2 SMNVEV (reference sequence).